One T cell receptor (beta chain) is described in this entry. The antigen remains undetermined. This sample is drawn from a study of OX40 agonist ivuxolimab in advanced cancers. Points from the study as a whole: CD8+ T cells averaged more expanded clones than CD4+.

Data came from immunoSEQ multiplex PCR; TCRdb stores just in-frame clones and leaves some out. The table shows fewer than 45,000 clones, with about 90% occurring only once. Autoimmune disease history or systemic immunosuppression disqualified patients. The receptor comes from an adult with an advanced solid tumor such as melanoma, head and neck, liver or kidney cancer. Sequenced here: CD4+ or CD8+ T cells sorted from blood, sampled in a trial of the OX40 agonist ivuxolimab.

The CDR3 reads CASSHPPRTGAYNEQFF. CDR3 sequence (DNA): TGCGCCAGCAGCCACCCCCCTAGGACAGGGGCGTACAATGAGCAGTTCTTC. V and J are TRBV4-1 and TRBJ2-1, with 9 positions matching TRBD1. CDR1 is MGHRA, CDR2 YSYEKL, per germline. The CDR3 length is 17 residues. After removal of 3 bases from V and 4 bases from J, the junction contained 10 bases not matched to a gene.